These 14 T cell receptor beta chains were all obtained from the same sample, sequenced in a study of blood T cell repertoires in COVID-19. This table comes from immunoSEQ multiplex PCR, and its TCRdb copy is limited to in-frame clones, with some not included. The sample contains over 200,000 clones, roughly 80% of which appear only once. Sequencing used peripheral blood. These TCRs come from a human donor in a cohort sampled during active COVID-19.

The chain employs TRBV5-1 and TRBJ2-6; D unclear. The CDR3 is 15 amino acids. The V gene lost 1 base and the J gene lost 1 base, with 6 bases spanning the gap. The germline gives CDR1 SGHRS, CDR2 YFSETQ. The chain's CDR3 is CASSLSESGANVLTF. CDR3 bases: TGCGCCAGCAGCTTGTCCGAGTCTGGGGCCAACGTCCTGACTTTC. Looking up the rest from reference TRBV5-1 and TRBJ2-6 gives the full variable domain: KAGVTQTPRYLIKTRGQQVTLSCSPISGHRSVSWYQQTPGQGLQFLFEYFSETQRNKGNFPGRFSGRQFSNSRSEMNVSTLELGDSALYLCASSLSESGANVLTFGAGSRLTVL.

The chain employs TRBV27 and TRBJ2-5; D may be TRBD2 (6 bases). Trimming took off 6 bases at V and 5 bases at J, with 19 bases between the two ends. Germline lookup yields CDR1 MNHEY and CDR2 SMNVEV (reference sequence). The CDR3 has 15 amino acids. The CDR3 loop is CASRRLGGNRETQYF. The CDR3 coding sequence is TGTGCCAGCAGACGTCTCGGGGGAAATCGCGAGACCCAGTACTTC.

The chain employs TRBV7-3 and TRBJ2-2; D is unresolved. V was pared by 2 bases and J by 5 bases, with 12 bases between. CDR1 and CDR2 from the germline V gene are SGHTA and FQGTGA. The CDR3 sequence is 15 residues long. The chain's CDR3 is CASSLLPLSTGELFF. In DNA, the CDR3 is TGTGCCAGCAGCTTACTACCTCTCTCGACCGGGGAGCTGTTTTTT.

The V call is TRBV28, the J call TRBJ2-2, with D possibly being TRBD2 (6 bases). Germline loops: CDR1 MDHEN, CDR2 SYDVKM. The CDR3 spans 14 residues. V lost 6 bases to trimming and J lost 4 bases, with 12 bases between them. The CDR3 DNA reads TGTGCCAGCAGCGTCGGAGGGGCCACCGGGGAGCTGTTTTTT. Protein: CASSVGGATGELFF.

This chain links TRBV19 with TRBJ2-2, with D unresolved. Looked up from germline, CDR1 is LNHDA and CDR2 is SQIVND (reference sequence). V was shortened by 3 bases and J by 5 bases, with 7 bases between the two germline ends. This CDR3 is built from 13 residues. CDR3 sequence reads: CASSILVTGELFF. Written as DNA, the CDR3 is TGTGCCAGTAGTATTTTAGTTACCGGGGAGCTGTTTTTT.

The chain recombines TRBV6-4 with TRBJ2-1, with 16 bases fitting TRBD2. CDR1 and CDR2 (germline): MRHNA, SNTAGT. V shed 6 bases, J shed 6 bases, and the junction held 2 bases outside the gene matches. This CDR3 spans 15 amino acids. In DNA form, the CDR3 reads TGTGCCAGCAGAGGGACTAGCGGGAGGGCCAATGAGCAGTTCTTC. Translation: CASRGTSGRANEQFF.

The rearrangement joins TRBV7-8 to TRBJ2-5; 8 bases match TRBD2. V lost 0 bases to trimming and J lost 2 bases; unmatched junction nucleotides: 2. The CDR3 is made up of 15 amino acids. Germline CDR1 is SGHVS and CDR2 is FQNEAQ. The CDR3 sequence is CASSLAAGGQETQYF. The CDR3 nucleotides are TGTGCCAGCAGCTTAGCGGCGGGGGGACAAGAGACCCAGTACTTC.

This clone has more than one count but fewer than ten. The chain uses TRBV27 and TRBJ2-2; D gene uncertain. CDR3 length: 14 residues. CDR1 MNHEY and CDR2 SMNVEV come from the germline V gene (reference sequence). V was trimmed by 5 bases and J by 6 bases, leaving 13 bases between them. In DNA, the CDR3 is TGTGCCAGCAGTCCTGACACCAATGCCGGGGAGCTGTTTTTT. This encodes CASSPDTNAGELFF.

V is TRBV4-1 and J is TRBJ2-7; D might be TRBD2 (6 bases). The V gene lost 0 bases and the J gene lost 6 bases, with 12 bases spanning the gap. Looked up from germline, CDR1 is MGHRA and CDR2 is YSYEKL. The CDR3 is made up of 14 amino acids. The CDR3 DNA sequence: TGCGCCAGCAGCCAAGATGAACGGGAGTCCGAGCAGTACTTC. Translating it yields CASSQDERESEQYF.

CDR3 in amino acids: CASSQDNTGDYGYTF. The DNA of the CDR3 is TGCGCCAGCAGCCAAGATAATACAGGGGACTATGGCTACACCTTC. This rearrangement joins TRBV4-1 to TRBJ1-2; 7 bases agree with TRBD1. J was trimmed by 3 bases and V by 0 bases; bases with no gene match: 4. This CDR3 comprises 15 residues. CDR1 is MGHRA, CDR2 YSYEKL, per germline.

This clone was detected a few times. J is TRBJ2-7 and V is TRBV27; 12 nucleotides line up with TRBD2. The V and J ends lost 1 base and 4 bases, in that order; junction bases with no gene match: 8. The CDR3 length is 17 residues. CDR1 MNHEY and CDR2 SMNVEV come from the germline V gene (reference sequence). In nucleotides, the CDR3 is TGTGCCAGCAGTTTATGGCCTAGCGGGAGGGCCCAATACGAGCAGTACTTC. Amino acids: CASSLWPSGRAQYEQYF.

The genes are TRBV6-5 and TRBJ2-7, with a tentative D call TRBD2 (6 bases). In germline, CDR1 is MNHEY, CDR2 SVGAGI. The CDR3 contains 14 residues. Deletions cut 6 bases from V and 0 bases from J, with 12 bases between. The CDR3 DNA reads TGTGCCAGCAGGCCCGGGGGTTCCTCCTACGAGCAGTACTTC. It codes for CASRPGGSSYEQYF.

This clone has only a few counts. The chain combines TRBV30 with TRBJ1-2; D remains ambiguous. CDR3 length: 13 amino acids. CDR1 and CDR2 (germline): GTSNPN, SVGIG (reference sequence). V gave up 2 bases and J gave up 4 bases, with 11 bases separating them. The CDR3 DNA reads TGTGCCTGGAGTCAGGACTACTCCTATGGCTACACCTTC. Amino acid sequence: CAWSQDYSYGYTF.

V is TRBV6-2 or TRBV6-3 and J is TRBJ1-1; perhaps TRBD1 as D (6 bases). The CDR3 has 16 amino acids. The V gene lost 5 bases and the J gene lost 4 bases, with 20 bases spanning the gap. Germline V CDR1 and CDR2: MNHEY, SVGEGT. Here the CDR3 reads CASSAGGGRWATEAFF. CDR3 DNA sequence: TGTGCCAGCAGTGCCGGCGGGGGGCGCTGGGCCACTGAAGCTTTCTTT.